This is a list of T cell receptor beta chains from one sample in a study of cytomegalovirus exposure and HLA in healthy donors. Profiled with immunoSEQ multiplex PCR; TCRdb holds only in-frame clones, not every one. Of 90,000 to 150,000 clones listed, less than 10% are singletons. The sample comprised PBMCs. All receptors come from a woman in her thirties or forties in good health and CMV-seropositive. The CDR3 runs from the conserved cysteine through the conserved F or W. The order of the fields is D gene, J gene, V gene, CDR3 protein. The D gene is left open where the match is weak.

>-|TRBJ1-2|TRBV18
CASSPPKGGGSNYGYTF
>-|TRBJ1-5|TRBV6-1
CASRGGNQPQHF
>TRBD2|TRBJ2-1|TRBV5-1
CASSPGTSGGAWVNEQFF
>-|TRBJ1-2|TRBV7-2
CATSGAERTNYGYTF
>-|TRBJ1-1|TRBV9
CASSVEGHTEAFF
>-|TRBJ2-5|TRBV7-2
CAGTPAGDFRAQYF
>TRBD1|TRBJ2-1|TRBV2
CARTGEAYNEQFF
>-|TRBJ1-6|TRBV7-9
CASSLIQGNSPLHF
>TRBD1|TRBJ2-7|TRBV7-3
CASSLGQGGKQYF
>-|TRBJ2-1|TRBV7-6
CASSPIAESAYNEQFF
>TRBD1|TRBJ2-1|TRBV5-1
CASSLRVTGVGNEQFF
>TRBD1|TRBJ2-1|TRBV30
CAWSVNRGRISYNEQFF
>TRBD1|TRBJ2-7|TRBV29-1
CSVVGQGQISEQYF
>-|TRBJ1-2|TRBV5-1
CASSSVAANYGYAF
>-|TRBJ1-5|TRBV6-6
CASSYSGGGNQPQHF